A selection of T cell receptor beta chains follows, all from one sample in a study of cytomegalovirus exposure and HLA in healthy donors. The table came from immunoSEQ multiplex PCR; TCRdb's copy has only in-frame clones and leaves some out. The sample shows a few hundred thousand clones, around nine tenths of them seen only once. The sequenced sample was PBMCs. The receptor source for this set is a girl aged 2-9 years in good health and CMV-seronegative. The CDR3 runs from the conserved cysteine through the conserved F or W. A D gene is named only where the DNA matches it firmly. Size tells how often a clone was seen (once, few, many) or the class of an expanded clone, and some rows leave it out.

cdr3_aa: CAGMRVPSTDTQYF
cdr3_nt: TGTGCCGGCATGAGGGTCCCGAGCACAGATACGCAGTATTTT
d_call: NA
j_call: TRBJ2-3
v_call: TRBV6-1
clone_size: NA

cdr3_aa: CASSLAGSSYNEQFF
cdr3_nt: TGTGCCAGCAGCTTAGCGGGGAGCTCCTACAATGAGCAGTTCTTC
d_call: TRBD2
j_call: TRBJ2-1
v_call: TRBV5-4
clone_size: NA

cdr3_aa: CASSTSGANVLTF
cdr3_nt: TGTGCCAGCAGTACATCTGGGGCCAACGTCCTGACTTTC
d_call: NA
j_call: TRBJ2-6
v_call: TRBV28
clone_size: NA

cdr3_aa: CASSLGDRGGTGELFF
cdr3_nt: TGTGCCAGCAGCTTAGGAGACAGGGGAGGCACCGGGGAGCTGTTTTTT
d_call: TRBD1
j_call: TRBJ2-2
v_call: TRBV11-3
clone_size: once

cdr3_aa: CASSSSGSPLHF
cdr3_nt: TGCGCCAGCAGTAGCTCGGGTTCACCCCTCCACTTT
d_call: NA
j_call: TRBJ1-6
v_call: TRBV10-2
clone_size: NA

cdr3_aa: CASRGQGRGATDTQYF
cdr3_nt: TGTGCCAGCAGGGGACAAGGGAGAGGGGCCACAGATACGCAGTATTTT
d_call: NA
j_call: TRBJ2-3
v_call: TRBV27
clone_size: NA

cdr3_aa: CSVSSGTAGETQYF
cdr3_nt: TGCAGCGTCTCTAGCGGGACCGCTGGGGAGACCCAGTACTTC
d_call: TRBD2
j_call: TRBJ2-5
v_call: TRBV29-1
clone_size: NA

cdr3_aa: CASRGIRDRGTEAFF
cdr3_nt: TGTGCCAGCAGAGGTATCCGCGACAGGGGCACTGAAGCTTTCTTT
d_call: TRBD1
j_call: TRBJ1-1
v_call: TRBV6-5
clone_size: NA

cdr3_aa: CASSLVQGLSNQPQHF
cdr3_nt: TGTGCCAGCAGCTTAGTACAGGGGCTTAGCAATCAGCCCCAGCATTTT
d_call: TRBD1
j_call: TRBJ1-5
v_call: TRBV7-8
clone_size: NA

cdr3_aa: CASSSPEDGTGVSPLHF
cdr3_nt: TGTGCCAGCAGTTCCCCCGAAGACGGGACAGGCGTTTCACCCCTCCACTTT
d_call: TRBD1
j_call: TRBJ1-6
v_call: TRBV2
clone_size: NA

cdr3_aa: CASSYVRLAGGTYNEQFF
cdr3_nt: TGTGCCAGCAGCTATGTGCGGCTAGCGGGGGGGACCTACAATGAGCAGTTCTTC
d_call: TRBD2
j_call: TRBJ2-1
v_call: TRBV5-6
clone_size: NA

cdr3_aa: CASSLVVGGSEAFF
cdr3_nt: TGCGCCAGCAGCTTGGTCGTAGGGGGTTCTGAAGCTTTCTTT
d_call: NA
j_call: TRBJ1-1
v_call: TRBV5-1
clone_size: NA

cdr3_aa: CARLMSSGANVLTF
cdr3_nt: TGCGCCAGACTGATGAGCTCTGGGGCCAACGTCCTGACTTTC
d_call: NA
j_call: TRBJ2-6
v_call: TRBV10-1
clone_size: NA

cdr3_aa: CASSVTAPNTGELFF
cdr3_nt: TGTGCCAGTAGTGTGACAGCCCCGAACACCGGGGAGCTGTTTTTT
d_call: NA
j_call: TRBJ2-2
v_call: TRBV19
clone_size: NA

cdr3_aa: CASSLGGLAGILYEQYF
cdr3_nt: TGTGCCAGCAGCTTAGGAGGGCTAGCGGGGATCCTATACGAGCAGTACTTC
d_call: TRBD2
j_call: TRBJ2-7
v_call: TRBV11-2
clone_size: NA

cdr3_aa: CASSDGLDKNIQYF
cdr3_nt: TGTGCCAGCAGTGACGGACTAGATAAGAACATTCAGTACTTC
d_call: TRBD2
j_call: TRBJ2-4
v_call: TRBV6-1
clone_size: once

cdr3_aa: CASSLAGIPAFF
cdr3_nt: TGCGCCAGCAGCTTGGCCGGGATCCCTGCGTTCTTC
d_call: NA
j_call: TRBJ2-1
v_call: TRBV5-1
clone_size: NA

cdr3_aa: CASSLDMNTEAFF
cdr3_nt: TGTGCCAGCAGCCTGGACATGAACACTGAAGCTTTCTTT
d_call: NA
j_call: TRBJ1-1
v_call: TRBV11-2
clone_size: NA

cdr3_aa: CASSLGRSGQPQHF
cdr3_nt: TGTGCCAGCAGTTTAGGGAGGTCAGGTCAGCCCCAGCATTTT
d_call: NA
j_call: TRBJ1-5
v_call: TRBV28
clone_size: NA

cdr3_aa: CASSEQGANYNEQFF
cdr3_nt: TGTGCCAGCAGCGAACAGGGGGCAAACTACAATGAGCAGTTCTTC
d_call: TRBD1
j_call: TRBJ2-1
v_call: TRBV9
clone_size: NA

cdr3_aa: CASFPGQRGYTF
cdr3_nt: TGTGCCTCTTTCCCGGGACAAAGAGGCTACACCTTC
d_call: NA
j_call: TRBJ1-2
v_call: TRBV30
clone_size: NA

cdr3_aa: CASSYSQGRGYTF
cdr3_nt: TGTGCCAGCAGTTACTCTCAGGGTCGTGGCTACACCTTC
d_call: NA
j_call: TRBJ1-2
v_call: TRBV6-6
clone_size: NA

cdr3_aa: CASSRTGPNTYEQYF
cdr3_nt: TGTGCCAGTAGTAGGACAGGGCCCAACACCTACGAGCAGTACTTC
d_call: TRBD1
j_call: TRBJ2-7
v_call: TRBV19
clone_size: NA

cdr3_aa: CASGEGQGDVVAYEQYF
cdr3_nt: TGTGCCAGCGGGGAAGGACAGGGGGACGTCGTTGCGTACGAGCAGTACTTC
d_call: TRBD1
j_call: TRBJ2-7
v_call: TRBV5-4
clone_size: once

cdr3_aa: CASSSGGASYEQYF
cdr3_nt: TGTGCCAGCAGTTCAGGCGGGGCCTCCTACGAGCAGTACTTC
d_call: NA
j_call: TRBJ2-7
v_call: TRBV6-5
clone_size: few

cdr3_aa: CASSELQGRTEAFF
cdr3_nt: TGTGCCAGCAGTGAACTACAGGGAAGGACTGAAGCTTTCTTT
d_call: NA
j_call: TRBJ1-1
v_call: TRBV6-1
clone_size: NA

cdr3_aa: CAISESGTGAYEQYF
cdr3_nt: TGTGCCATCAGTGAATCCGGGACAGGGGCCTACGAGCAGTACTTC
d_call: TRBD1
j_call: TRBJ2-7
v_call: TRBV10-3
clone_size: NA

cdr3_aa: CASKGQGGRKLFF
cdr3_nt: TGTGCCAGTAAGGGACAGGGTGGGCGAAAACTGTTTTTT
d_call: TRBD1
j_call: TRBJ1-4
v_call: TRBV19
clone_size: NA

cdr3_aa: CAINPGYSNQPQHF
cdr3_nt: TGTGCCATCAACCCGGGGTATAGCAATCAGCCCCAGCATTTT
d_call: NA
j_call: TRBJ1-5
v_call: TRBV6-5
clone_size: NA

cdr3_aa: CASSYQGGLGNEKLFF
cdr3_nt: TGTGCCAGCAGTTACCAGGGCGGCTTGGGTAATGAAAAACTGTTTTTT
d_call: NA
j_call: TRBJ1-4
v_call: TRBV6-5
clone_size: NA

cdr3_aa: CASSRFGTSGVNTGELFF
cdr3_nt: TGTGCCAGCAGTCGGTTTGGGACTAGCGGGGTGAACACCGGGGAGCTGTTTTTT
d_call: TRBD2
j_call: TRBJ2-2
v_call: TRBV27
clone_size: NA

cdr3_aa: CASSEIAGAYNEQFF
cdr3_nt: TGTGCCAGCAGTGAAATAGCGGGGGCCTACAATGAGCAGTTCTTC
d_call: TRBD2
j_call: TRBJ2-1
v_call: TRBV2
clone_size: NA

cdr3_aa: CSVVPMNTEAFF
cdr3_nt: TGCAGCGTTGTCCCAATGAACACTGAAGCTTTCTTT
d_call: NA
j_call: TRBJ1-1
v_call: TRBV29-1
clone_size: few

cdr3_aa: CASHDRVNGYTF
cdr3_nt: TGTGCCAGCCATGACAGGGTGAATGGCTACACCTTC
d_call: TRBD1
j_call: TRBJ1-2
v_call: TRBV28
clone_size: NA

cdr3_aa: CASSIAGAGNEQFF
cdr3_nt: TGTGCCAGCTCAATAGCGGGAGCGGGTAATGAGCAGTTCTTC
d_call: TRBD2
j_call: TRBJ2-1
v_call: TRBV18
clone_size: NA

cdr3_aa: CASSSRGETQYF
cdr3_nt: TGTGCCAGCAGCTCTAGGGGGGAGACCCAGTACTTC
d_call: NA
j_call: TRBJ2-5
v_call: TRBV11-2
clone_size: NA

cdr3_aa: CASSAEEVLYF
cdr3_nt: TGCGCCAGCAGCGCCGAGGAGGTTCTGTACTTC
d_call: NA
j_call: TRBJ2-4
v_call: TRBV5-1
clone_size: NA

cdr3_aa: CASTGDFGSEAFF
cdr3_nt: TGTGCCAGCACCGGGGACTTTGGCTCTGAAGCTTTCTTT
d_call: NA
j_call: TRBJ1-1
v_call: TRBV28
clone_size: once

cdr3_aa: CAGPDSRVGYTF
cdr3_nt: TGTGCCGGCCCCGACAGCAGGGTTGGCTACACCTTC
d_call: NA
j_call: TRBJ1-2
v_call: TRBV30
clone_size: NA

cdr3_aa: CASGPGLAGPNEQFF
cdr3_nt: TGTGCTAGTGGGCCGGGACTAGCGGGGCCCAATGAGCAGTTCTTC
d_call: TRBD2
j_call: TRBJ2-1
v_call: TRBV12-5
clone_size: NA

cdr3_aa: CASSLAPSGRAGELFF
cdr3_nt: TGTGCCAGCAGCTTAGCCCCTAGCGGGAGGGCCGGGGAGCTGTTTTTT
d_call: TRBD2
j_call: TRBJ2-2
v_call: TRBV7-9
clone_size: NA

cdr3_aa: CASSKAQEGWTEAFF
cdr3_nt: TGTGCCAGCAGCAAAGCGCAGGAGGGTTGGACTGAAGCTTTCTTT
d_call: NA
j_call: TRBJ1-1
v_call: TRBV21-1
clone_size: NA

cdr3_aa: CASSISGPRDIYGYTF
cdr3_nt: TGTGCCAGCAGTATCTCGGGACCCCGGGACATATATGGCTACACCTTC
d_call: NA
j_call: TRBJ1-2
v_call: TRBV27
clone_size: NA

cdr3_aa: CASSLPGQGARETQYF
cdr3_nt: TGTGCCAGTAGTCTCCCGGGACAGGGGGCCAGGGAGACCCAGTACTTC
d_call: TRBD1
j_call: TRBJ2-5
v_call: TRBV19
clone_size: once

cdr3_aa: CASPDRPSYGYTF
cdr3_nt: TGTGCCAGCCCTGACAGGCCCTCCTATGGCTACACCTTC
d_call: NA
j_call: TRBJ1-2
v_call: TRBV2
clone_size: NA

cdr3_aa: CASSGGRGGLNEKLFF
cdr3_nt: TGTGCCAGCAGTGGGGGACGGGGGGGGCTTAATGAAAAACTGTTTTTT
d_call: NA
j_call: TRBJ1-4
v_call: TRBV6-1
clone_size: NA

cdr3_aa: CAISDRSTDTQYF
cdr3_nt: TGTGCCATCAGTGACCGGAGCACAGATACGCAGTATTTT
d_call: NA
j_call: TRBJ2-3
v_call: TRBV10-3
clone_size: NA